The sequence of this T cell receptor beta chain was determined in a study of blood T cell repertoires in COVID-19 (dated by TCRdb to 2018 to 2021). Regarding the complete study: Collaborator samples came from the United States, Italy and Spain and covered acute and convalescent phases of COVID-19. Sample metadata almost always included a de-identified subject ID, COVID-19 status, age in years and sex. The material from the prospective study consisted of cDNA or gDNA derived from T cells, B-cell-depleted T cells, or PBMCs. The samples were drawn from two sources: the first 160 participants of the ongoing ImmuneRACE study, and some 1,300 subjects contributed by 6 global collaborators. Where HLA class I and class II types were available, the types were taken from metadata supplied by the sample provider, not from assay-based typing. The repertoires were released in a freely available public database intended as a resource for research on the immune response to SARS-CoV-2. Subjects who had been exposed to COVID-19, were actively infected with it, or had recovered from it provided the deeply sampled blood TCRbeta repertoires that made up the dataset.

A second Seattle source provided samples from volunteer blood donors who had recovered from COVID-19. Whole blood was collected in K2EDTA tubes by collaborating institutions according to the institutions' own protocols. For TCRbeta analysis, collaborators shipped samples as frozen whole blood, isolated PBMCs, or DNA extracted from either of those sample types. Broad study findings and their caveats: Clinical and demographic metadata were provided uncurated, with the amount varying by source and participant.

TCRbeta CDR3 regions were amplified from genomic DNA using the immunoSEQ Assay, a bias-controlled multiplex PCR. The original methods were these. Within the assay, amplification of reference gene primers was used to estimate how many nucleated cells each sample contained. To quantify the absolute abundance of each unique TCRbeta CDR3 rearrangement, sequence reads were collapsed and filtered. For each sample, productive Simpson clonality was calculated as the square root of Simpson's diversity index across productive rearrangements. Not all clones reach the TCRdb copy of this immuneACCESS table, which keeps in-frame sequences only. Checked studies attribute under half of the gap to unresolved V genes and leave the rest unexplained. V and J calls plus clone size are reproduced from that table; the DNA served to infer D and trimming. In all, the sample holds hundreds of thousands of clones, and more than 75% of those were seen once. Roughly 7.1% of the sample goes to the ten largest clones.

With respect to this clone: The antigen it recognizes is unknown. No much larger clonotype is one base removed from it; base qualities were not supplied.

The germline V gene specifies MNHEY as CDR1 and SVGAGI as CDR2. At the junction V is shortened by 2 bases and J by 3 bases; bases outside the gene matches: 4. Its CDR3 holds 15 amino acids, cysteine through phenylalanine. Just CDR3 DNA is preserved here, 45 bases in frame from base 1. The source material was peripheral blood. This receptor was identified in a woman between 45 and 60 years old who had recovered from COVID-19. The chain is assembled from TRBV6-5 and TRBJ2-1; 7 bases in between match TRBD2. The CDR3 is CASSYLQRGYNEQFF. The sequenced DNA is TGTGCCAGCAGTTACCTGCAGCGGGGCTACAATGAGCAGTTCTTC.